The rows below give T cell receptor beta chains drawn from one sample of a study of OX40 agonist ivuxolimab in advanced cancers. Sequenced by immunoSEQ multiplex PCR; TCRdb stores in-frame clones only, minus some. This sample yields approximately 84,000 clones, of which 86% are seen a single time; over 0.75% belongs to the top ten. The material was CD4+ or CD8+ T cells sorted from blood, obtained in a trial of the OX40 agonist ivuxolimab. These receptors all come from an adult with an advanced solid tumor such as melanoma, head and neck, liver or kidney cancer. Each CDR3 is given with its conserved first and last residue. A D gene is named only where the DNA matches it firmly. Clone size is stated in some rows and not others, as once, few, many or a class when expanded.

D	V	J	size	DNA	CDR3
TRBD2	TRBV7-9	TRBJ2-3	.	TGTGCCAGCAGCTTGACTAGCGTCGGCACAGATACGCAGTATTTT	CASSLTSVGTDTQYF
TRBD2	TRBV27	TRBJ2-7	.	TGTGCCAGCAGTCCCCGATTGAAACTAGCGGGAGGGTACGAGCAGTACTTC	CASSPRLKLAGGYEQYF
TRBD2	TRBV5-1	TRBJ2-2	.	TGCGCCAGCAGCAGGACTAGCACCGGGGAGCTGTTTTTT	CASSRTSTGELFF
.	TRBV15	TRBJ2-1	.	TGTGCCACCAGCAGAGATCCCTCCAATGAGCAGTTCTTC	CATSRDPSNEQFF
.	TRBV2	TRBJ2-7	.	TGTGCCAGCGGTCCAAGGGGGGCAGGGTACTACGAGCAGTACTTC	CASGPRGAGYYEQYF
.	TRBV7-9	TRBJ1-2	.	TGTGCCAGCAGCCGGGACTACCTTCAGGGCTACACCTTC	CASSRDYLQGYTF
.	TRBV30	TRBJ2-7	once	TGTGCCTGCGGACGGTACGAGCAGTACTTC	CACGRYEQYF
TRBD1	TRBV9	TRBJ2-3	.	TGTGCCAGCAGCGCGACCCCGGGACAGGGTACTAGCACAGATACGCAGTATTTT	CASSATPGQGTSTDTQYF
.	TRBV18	TRBJ2-5	.	TGTGCCAGCTCAAGGTCCGAAAGTGGGACTCAAGAGACCCAGTACTTC	CASSRSESGTQETQYF
TRBD2	TRBV5-1	TRBJ2-5	.	TGCGCCAGCAGCCGGGGGGAGCCGGGGGAGACCCAGTACTTC	CASSRGEPGETQYF
.	TRBV9	TRBJ2-2	.	TGTGCCAGCAGCGTAGCTGCCTGGGGACGGGGCACCGGGGAGCTGTTTTTT	CASSVAAWGRGTGELFF
.	TRBV21-1	TRBJ1-1	.	TGTGCCAGCAGCTCCGGGACAGCACGAACTGAAGCTTTCTTT	CASSSGTARTEAFF
TRBD2	TRBV5-5	TRBJ2-2	.	TGTGCCAGCAGCCCCATGGTAGCGGGGAACACCGGGGAGCTGTTTTTT	CASSPMVAGNTGELFF
TRBD2	TRBV6-4	TRBJ2-3	.	TGTGCCAGCAGTGCCGCGGGGGGCTGGGGCACAGATACGCAGTATTTT	CASSAAGGWGTDTQYF
TRBD1	TRBV6-5	TRBJ1-1	few	TGTGCCAGCAGTTACACAGGGGCATGGAACACTGAAGCTTTCTTT	CASSYTGAWNTEAFF
TRBD1	TRBV5-4	TRBJ1-2	.	TGTGCCAGCAGAACGGGGACAGCGAACTATGGCTACACCTTC	CASRTGTANYGYTF
TRBD1	TRBV5-4	TRBJ2-7	few	TGTGCCAGCAGCTTGCAACAGGGGAACGAGCAGTACTTC	CASSLQQGNEQYF
TRBD2	TRBV9	TRBJ2-3	.	TGTGCCAGCAGCGTAGACCCCGGCTCTAGCGGGGGGCAGGGAGATACGCAGTATTTT	CASSVDPGSSGGQGDTQYF
.	TRBV7-2	TRBJ2-4	few	TGTGCCAGCAGCTTGGGACCCTACGGATACATTCAGTACTTC	CASSLGPYGYIQYF
TRBD2	TRBV2	TRBJ2-7	.	TGTGCCAGCAGTGCCGGGAGGAGCTACGAGCAGTACTTC	CASSAGRSYEQYF
.	TRBV5-1	TRBJ1-2	once	TGCGCCAGCAGCTTGGCCCCCGGGAACTATGGCTACACCTTC	CASSLAPGNYGYTF
TRBD1	TRBV27	TRBJ2-7	.	TGTGCCAGCCGGTTCGGGACAGGGAGTTCCTACGAGCAGTACTTC	CASRFGTGSSYEQYF
.	TRBV10-2	TRBJ1-5	.	TGCGCCAGCAGTGCCAGCAATCAGCCCCAGCATTTT	CASSASNQPQHF
.	TRBV18	TRBJ2-7	.	TGTGCCAGCTCACCACCGGTCGAGGGGGGGCTCGAGCAGTACTTC	CASSPPVEGGLEQYF
.	TRBV6-6	TRBJ1-5	.	TGTGCCAGCAGTCCATCCGGAGCCGGTAATCAGCCCCAGCATTTT	CASSPSGAGNQPQHF
.	TRBV2	TRBJ1-1	.	TGTGCCAGCAGGGGGGAACGGAACACTGAAGCTTTCTTT	CASRGERNTEAFF
.	TRBV5-6	TRBJ2-7	.	TGTGCCAGCAGCTATGAAAGCAGGGTCTACGAGCAGTACTTC	CASSYESRVYEQYF
TRBD1	TRBV11-2	TRBJ2-5	.	TGTGCCAGCAGCTTAAGGGCGGCGGGGACAGGGCCCCAAGAGACCCAGTACTTC	CASSLRAAGTGPQETQYF
.	TRBV7-2	TRBJ2-1	.	TGTGCCAGCAAATCGGGGGGCAGCAACAATGAGCAGTTCTTC	CASKSGGSNNEQFF
.	TRBV7-9	TRBJ1-5	.	TGTGCCAGCAGCTTAGACGTGGAGCCCCAGCATTTT	CASSLDVEPQHF
.	TRBV5-8	TRBJ1-1	.	TGTGCCAGCAGCTTGGTTTGGGGGCGGGGCACTGAAGCTTTCTTT	CASSLVWGRGTEAFF
.	TRBV11-3	TRBJ2-3	.	TGTGCCAGCAGCCTAAGCGGGCGCACAGATACGCAGTATTTT	CASSLSGRTDTQYF
.	TRBV6-5	TRBJ2-7	.	TGTGCCAGCAAGGATGATCAATCCTACGAGCAGTACTTC	CASKDDQSYEQYF
.	TRBV7-9	TRBJ1-1	.	TGTGCCAGCAGTCTTCTTGACAGATACACTGAAGCTTTCTTT	CASSLLDRYTEAFF
TRBD2	TRBV6-9	TRBJ2-7	.	TGTGCCAGCAGTTATCAGAAGCGGGACCAATCCTACGAGCAGTACTTC	CASSYQKRDQSYEQYF
.	TRBV6-5	TRBJ2-6	.	TGTGCCAGCAGTAAAGGGTTCTCTGGGGCCAACGTCCTGACTTTC	CASSKGFSGANVLTF
TRBD2	TRBV5-1	TRBJ2-1	.	TGCGCCAGCAGCGCTTGGACTAGCGGGGGGACCACCCTCAATGAGCAGTTCTTC	CASSAWTSGGTTLNEQFF
TRBD1	TRBV6-1	TRBJ1-4	.	TGTGCCAGCAGAGATTGGACAGGAGGAGATGAAAAACTGTTTTTT	CASRDWTGGDEKLFF
.	TRBV19	TRBJ2-3	.	TGTGCCAGTAGTCTAACAGGGTATCGCACAGATACGCAGTATTTT	CASSLTGYRTDTQYF
.	TRBV19	TRBJ1-5	.	TGTGCCAGTAGTATAGAAGGCAATCAGCCCCAGCATTTT	CASSIEGNQPQHF
.	TRBV23-1	TRBJ2-1	once	TGCGCCAGACTTGGGGGGGCCCCCTACAATGAGCAGTTCTTC	CARLGGAPYNEQFF
.	TRBV18	TRBJ2-2	.	TGTGCCAGCTCATCAGGGAACACCGGGGAGCTGTTTTTT	CASSSGNTGELFF
TRBD1	TRBV2	TRBJ2-4	once	TGTGCCAGCAGTGAATCTAGGGGGCTTGCCAAAAACATTCAGTACTTC	CASSESRGLAKNIQYF
TRBD1	TRBV5-1	TRBJ2-2	.	TGCGCCAGCAGCGTCGGTGGACAGGGACCGAACACCGGGGAGCTGTTTTTT	CASSVGGQGPNTGELFF
.	TRBV19	TRBJ2-7	.	TGTGCCAGTAGTCTAGGACAGCAATCCTACGAGCAGTACTTC	CASSLGQQSYEQYF
.	TRBV19	TRBJ1-1	.	TGTGCCAGTAGTATAGATGGGCTCGGGCGGGCGCGGTCCTCGGGATACACTGAAGCTTTCTTT	CASSIDGLGRARSSGYTEAFF
.	TRBV15	TRBJ1-1	.	TGTGCCACCAGCAGGATGAACACTGAAGCTTTCTTT	CATSRMNTEAFF
TRBD2	TRBV10-3	TRBJ2-1	.	TGTGCCATCAGGGACAGACGGGAGGGAGGGGAGATTGAGCAGTTCTTC	CAIRDRREGGEIEQFF
.	TRBV21-1	TRBJ1-2	.	TGTGCCAGCAGTCTCGGACAGCCCTATGGCTACACCTTC	CASSLGQPYGYTF
.	TRBV28	TRBJ2-7	.	TGTGCCAGCAGTCGCACGATCTACGAGCAGTACTTC	CASSRTIYEQYF
.	TRBV7-2	TRBJ2-7	.	TGTGCCAGCAGCTTAAGCCCATTCTACGAGCAGTACTTC	CASSLSPFYEQYF
.	TRBV27	TRBJ1-1	.	TGTGCCAGCAGTTTAACCGGGCAGGTGAACACTGAAGCTTTCTTT	CASSLTGQVNTEAFF